Listed here are 8 T cell receptor beta chains from one sample, sequenced in a study of T cells in Graves' hyperthyroidism and ophthalmopathy. From RNA transcripts, TCR beta CDR3 regions were amplified. First-round RT-PCR with HTBI primers amplified the TCR CDR3 region. TCRdb reprocessed the multiplex PCR reads with MiXCR, giving one entry per CDR3 protein. The sample holds around 250,000 distinct CDR3 sequences, roughly 15% seen once. What was sequenced was blood. All receptors come from a woman aged 40-49 years with Graves' hyperthyroidism that later progressed to Graves' ophthalmopathy.

This clonotype occurred many times. The chain recombines TRBV28 with TRBJ1-4; D unresolved. Germline CDR1 reads MDHEN; CDR2 reads SYDVKM. The CDR3 extends over 15 amino acids. Trimming took 5 bases from V and 0 from J, leaving 10 bases between them. DNA for the CDR3: TGTGCCAGCAGTGTTCGGACGGCAACTAATGAAAAACTGTTTTTT. It translates to CASSVRTATNEKLFF.

This clonotype was seen ten or more times. This chain connects TRBV12-3 or TRBV12-4 to TRBJ2-3; 9 nucleotides line up with TRBD1. CDR3 length: 16 residues. V was clipped by 6 bases and J by 3 bases; unmatched bases: 10. The CDR3 sequence is CASSSTGGDWTDTQYF. CDR3 coding DNA: TGTGCCAGCAGCTCTACAGGGGGCGATTGGACAGATACGCAGTATTTT.

This clonotype was observed many times. The V gene is TRBV12-3 or TRBV12-4, the J gene TRBJ1-1; the D is unclear. The CDR3 runs 13 residues. V was clipped by 6 bases and J by 1 base, with 9 bases between them. In DNA form, the CDR3 reads TGTGCCAGCAGGCCAAACTGGAACACTGAAGCTTTCTTT. Translation: CASRPNWNTEAFF.

This clonotype showed up many times. A read error may account for a junction end that differs from germline. The chain employs TRBV2 and TRBJ2-2; D possibly corresponds to TRBD1 (5 bases). Per germline, CDR1 SNHLY and CDR2 FYNNEI. There are 13 residues in the CDR3. CDR3 in DNA: TGTGCCAACAGTGAAGGGGCGAGGACCGCGCTGTTTTTT. Protein: CANSEGARTALFF.

This chain joins TRBV3-1 and TRBJ2-4, with 10 bases matching TRBD2. After removal of 6 bases from V and 1 base from J, the junction contained 18 bases not matched to a gene. Germline V lookup: CDR1 LGHDT, CDR2 YNNKEL (reference sequence). The CDR3 runs to 20 residues. Here the CDR3 reads CASSVYSGTTAGGAKNIQYF. DNA of the CDR3: TGTGCCAGCAGTGTGTATTCCGGGACTACAGCGGGAGGGGCCAAAAACATTCAGTACTTC. The full variable domain, with the rest looked up from reference TRBV3-1 and TRBJ2-4, is DTAVSQTPKYLVTQMGNDKSIKCEQNLGHDTMYWYKQDSKKFLKIMFSYNNKELIINETVPNRFSPKSPDKAHLNLHINSLELGDSAVYFCASSVYSGTTAGGAKNIQYFGAGTRLSVL.

This clonotype has a count of ten or more. This chain connects TRBV29-1 to TRBJ1-1; D possibly corresponds to TRBD1 (5 bases). The V end lost 6 bases, the J end lost 1 base, and 15 bases lay between the germline ends. The CDR3 has 14 residues. The germline CDR1 and CDR2 sequences are SQVTM and ANQGSEA. CDR3 nucleotides: TGCAGCGTGACCCCCGGGACGGCGAACACTGAAGCTTTCTTT. This sequence encodes CSVTPGTANTEAFF.

This clonotype has at least ten counts. This chain links TRBV28 with TRBJ2-3, with no clear D. V was clipped by 3 bases and J by 4 bases, with 8 bases between them. This CDR3 has 13 amino acids. Germline values: CDR1 MDHEN, CDR2 SYDVKM. The CDR3, as DNA: TGTGCCAGCAGTTTGTTCAGATCAGATACGCAGTATTTT. Amino acid sequence: CASSLFRSDTQYF. Full variable domain (rest looked up from reference TRBV28 and TRBJ2-3): DVKVTQSSRYLVKRTGEKVFLECVQDMDHENMFWYRQDPGLGLRLIYFSYDVKMKEKGDIPEGYSVSREKKERFSLILESASTNQTSMYLCASSLFRSDTQYFGPGTRLTVL.

Worth noting for this clonotype: A much larger clone lies a single base off, so this may be a read error. The chain carries TRBV5-1 and TRBJ2-3; 8 bases agree with TRBD2. The CDR3 is made up of 16 amino acids. Germline-derived CDR1 and CDR2 are SGHRS and YFSETQ. V lost 2 bases to trimming and J lost 10 bases; unmatched junction nucleotides: 15. CDR3 coding DNA: TGCGCCAGCAGCTTTTCCCCTGGGACTAGGTACAATGCGCAGTATTTT. As protein: CASSFSPGTRYNAQYF.